The 27 T cell receptor beta chains below come from one sample, sequenced in a study of T cell responses to AZD1222 COVID-19 vaccine. TCRdb keeps only in-frame clones here, not all; method: immunoSEQ multiplex PCR. The sample includes about 130,000 clones, just over 90% of them seen just once. Specimen: peripheral blood, collected on day 0 of AZD1222 vaccination. All receptors come from an adult in good health.

This clone was seen once. J is TRBJ1-1 and V is TRBV3-1 (or the pseudogene TRBV3-2); D is unclear. Trimming pared 0 bases from V and 9 bases from J, leaving 8 bases between. In germline, CDR1 is LGHDT, CDR2 YNNKEL (reference sequence). CDR3 length equals 12 residues. The CDR3 is CASSQDRSKAFF. The CDR3, as DNA: TGTGCCAGCAGCCAAGATCGATCCAAAGCTTTCTTT.

J is TRBJ2-7 and V is TRBV5-1; D gene uncertain. The CDR3 length is 12 residues. The ends were cut back, 4 bases at V and 7 bases at J, with 12 bases in the middle. Germline V gives CDR1 SGHRS, CDR2 YFSETQ. The CDR3 coding sequence is TGCGCCAGCAGCCCTTCAAGAGGAGAGCAGTACTTC. It is translated as CASSPSRGEQYF.

The rearrangement links TRBV7-9 to TRBJ2-7; 9 bases are shared with TRBD1. This CDR3 comprises 15 residues. After removal of 4 bases from V and 6 bases from J, the junction contained 10 bases not matched to a gene. Germline V gene lookup returns CDR1 SEHNR and CDR2 FQNEAQ (reference sequence). Here the CDR3 DNA reads TGTGCCAGCAGCTCGCCGGGACAGGGATCAGTCGAGCAGTACTTC. The encoded protein is CASSSPGQGSVEQYF.

The J gene is TRBJ1-5, the V gene TRBV6-5; 7 bases agree with TRBD1. The CDR3 covers 13 residues. Germline lookup yields CDR1 MNHEY and CDR2 SVGAGI. Unmatched junction bases numbered 6, after V lost 9 bases and J lost 4 bases. CDR3 loop: CASSTGTNQPQHF. In DNA form, the CDR3 reads TGTGCCAGTTCGACAGGGACGAATCAGCCCCAGCATTTT.

The chain uses TRBV6-5 and TRBJ2-7; TRBD1 agrees at 10 bases. J gave up 3 bases and V 6 bases, and 5 bases lay outside the gene matches. This CDR3 comprises 14 residues. Germline assignment: CDR1 MNHEY and CDR2 SVGAGI. Written as DNA, the CDR3 is TGTGCCAGCAGAAGGGGACAGGGGAGCTACGAGCAGTACTTC. Translating it yields CASRRGQGSYEQYF.

The rearrangement joins TRBV28 to TRBJ1-1, with 7 bases matching TRBD1. Germline loops: CDR1 MDHEN, CDR2 SYDVKM. The CDR3 contains 15 residues. The J segment lost 8 bases and the V segment lost 2 bases, leaving 11 bases of the junction unmatched. The CDR3 spells CASSLAAGGGREAFF. CDR3 in DNA: TGTGCCAGCAGTTTAGCCGCGGGAGGGGGCAGAGAAGCTTTCTTT.

CDR3 nucleotides: TGCGCCAGCAGCATACGGACTAGCGGCGATGAGCAGTTCTTC. Encoded protein: CASSIRTSGDEQFF. The V call is TRBV5-1, the J call TRBJ2-1, with 10 bases identical to TRBD2. Losses at the gene ends were 4 bases for V and 8 bases for J; bases not matched to a gene: 6. This CDR3 has 14 residues. Germline V gene sequence: CDR1 SGHRS, CDR2 YFSETQ. The whole variable domain, filled in from reference TRBV5-1 and TRBJ2-1, reads KAGVTQTPRYLIKTRGQQVTLSCSPISGHRSVSWYQQTPGQGLQFLFEYFSETQRNKGNFPGRFSGRQFSNSRSEMNVSTLELGDSALYLCASSIRTSGDEQFFGPGTRLTVL.

The chain carries TRBV4-1 and TRBJ2-1; a weak D match, TRBD2 (7 bases). This CDR3 has 20 amino acids. The V end lost 0 bases, the J end lost 0 bases, and 21 bases lay between the germline ends. Germline values: CDR1 MGHRA, CDR2 YSYEKL. The CDR3 coding sequence is TGCGCCAGCAGCCAAGAATGGGAGGGCAGGGGTAAAAGCTCCTACAATGAGCAGTTCTTC. Translating gives CASSQEWEGRGKSSYNEQFF.

The chain couples TRBV7-8 to TRBJ2-7; possible D gene TRBD2, 5 bases. V lost 4 bases and J lost 1, with 14 bases in between. The CDR3 is 15 amino acids. Germline V gene lookup returns CDR1 SGHVS and CDR2 FQNEAQ. Here the CDR3 DNA reads TGTGCCAGCAGCTACGCCTCGGACTGGTCCTACGAGCAGTACTTC. This encodes CASSYASDWSYEQYF.

This chain uses TRBV4-3 with TRBJ2-7; D remains ambiguous. The germline gives CDR1 LGHNA, CDR2 YSLEER. Trimming shortened V by 3 bases and J by 4 bases, and 19 bases separated the two germline ends. The CDR3 is 16 residues long. The CDR3 region has the DNA TGCGCCAGCAGCCACATATTTCGGCCCGATGGGTACGAGCAGTACTTC. Its protein is CASSHIFRPDGYEQYF.

This clone ranks as medium-sized. This rearrangement joins TRBV29-1 to TRBJ2-1; TRBD2 matches 12 bases. CDR1 SQVTM and CDR2 ANQGSEA come from the germline V gene. This CDR3 spans 16 amino acids. V was clipped by 6 bases and J by 5 bases; unmatched bases: 11. The CDR3 protein is CSVLRWTSGDHNEQFF. The CDR3 bases are TGCAGCGTCCTTAGGTGGACTAGCGGGGACCACAATGAGCAGTTCTTC.

The J gene is TRBJ1-5, the V gene TRBV12-5, with TRBD1 as a possible D gene (5 bases). Germline CDR1 and CDR2: LGHNT and FRNRAP. V shed 4 bases and J shed 4 bases, with 14 bases lying between them. The CDR3 contains 15 residues. Written as DNA, the CDR3 is TGTGCTAGTGGTTGGGAGGGGAATGGGAATCAGCCCCAGCATTTT. As protein: CASGWEGNGNQPQHF.

The genes are TRBV18 and TRBJ2-7; a possible D gene is TRBD1 (6 bases). The V and J ends lost 1 base and 3 bases respectively, with 7 bases between them. The CDR3 covers 13 residues. Germline CDR1 KGHSH, CDR2 LQKENI. The CDR3 region has the DNA TGTGCCAGCTCACCACAAGGGGGCTACGAGCAGTACTTC. It specifies CASSPQGGYEQYF.

The gene calls are TRBV10-3 and TRBJ2-1; 9 bases are shared with TRBD2. The CDR3 has 15 amino acids. Losses at the gene ends were 0 bases for V and 5 bases for J; bases not matched to a gene: 2. Germline-derived CDR1 and CDR2 are ENHRY and SYGVKD. CDR3 in DNA: TGTGCCATCAGTGAGTCGGCGGGGGGGGACAATGAGCAGTTCTTC. The encoded protein is CAISESAGGDNEQFF.

This clone occurred once. This chain connects TRBV7-2 to TRBJ1-6, with 11 bases aligning to TRBD1. Trimming took 3 bases from V and 8 from J; bases not matched to a gene: 12. CDR3 length: 18 residues. Germline V lookup: CDR1 SGHTA, CDR2 FQGNSA. The CDR3 spells CASSLVPGQGETYSPLHF. The CDR3 DNA sequence: TGTGCCAGCAGCTTGGTGCCGGGACAGGGGGAAACTTATTCACCCCTCCACTTT.

The chain combines TRBV6-5 with TRBJ2-2; possible D gene TRBD1, 6 bases. Germline CDR1 and CDR2: MNHEY and SVGAGI. This CDR3 has 14 amino acids. Trimming took off 5 bases at V and 4 bases at J, with 11 bases between the two ends. The CDR3 region is CASSRQGITGELFF. CDR3 sequence (DNA): TGTGCCAGCAGTCGGCAGGGGATCACCGGGGAGCTGTTTTTT.

V and J are TRBV5-1 and TRBJ1-1; a weak D match, TRBD1 (5 bases). Trimming left V 4 bases short and J 1 base short, with 20 bases between. The germline CDR1 and CDR2 sequences are SGHRS and YFSETQ. The CDR3 is 17 residues long. In DNA, the CDR3 is TGCGCCAGCAGCCAAACTGCGGGACGGGCCGCGAACACTGAAGCTTTCTTT. Amino acid sequence: CASSQTAGRAANTEAFF. The variable domain in full, with the rest retrieved from reference TRBV5-1 and TRBJ1-1, is KAGVTQTPRYLIKTRGQQVTLSCSPISGHRSVSWYQQTPGQGLQFLFEYFSETQRNKGNFPGRFSGRQFSNSRSEMNVSTLELGDSALYLCASSQTAGRAANTEAFFGQGTRLTVV.

This clone was seen only a few times. The chain uses TRBV5-1 and TRBJ2-1; D tentatively reads TRBD1 or TRBD2 (5 bases each). The CDR3 is 11 residues long. Germline lookup yields CDR1 SGHRS and CDR2 YFSETQ. V lost 6 bases to trimming and J lost 10 bases, with 11 bases between them. The CDR3 loop is CASNEWGEQFF. The CDR3 bases are TGCGCCAGCAACGAATGGGGGGAGCAGTTCTTC.

The V call is TRBV28, the J call TRBJ1-4, with D perhaps matching TRBD1 (6 bases). The CDR3 is 14 amino acids. Germline-derived CDR1 and CDR2 are MDHEN and SYDVKM. Trimming removed 7 bases from V and 5 bases from J, with 14 bases in between. In DNA form, the CDR3 reads TGTGCCAGCACTCTGGGGGGCGGAAATGAAAAACTGTTTTTT. This sequence encodes CASTLGGGNEKLFF.

The chain carries TRBV5-8 and TRBJ2-5, with 7 bases lining up with TRBD1. The V gene's germline CDR1 is SGHTS and CDR2 YDEGEE. The CDR3 has 15 residues. V shed 4 bases and J 5 bases; nucleotides not matched to a gene: 11. The CDR3 loop is CASSHKDRDSETQYF. CDR3 nucleotides: TGTGCCAGCAGCCATAAAGACAGGGATTCGGAGACCCAGTACTTC.

V is TRBV5-4 and J is TRBJ1-4; 9 bases fit TRBD1. The V gene end was trimmed by 2 bases and the J gene end by 7 bases; junction bases not matched to a gene: 3. Germline CDR1 and CDR2: SGHNT and YYREEE (reference sequence). This CDR3 contains 14 residues. CDR3 in DNA: TGTGCCAGCAGCTTACAGGGGGCCACTGAAAAACTGTTTTTT. This encodes CASSLQGATEKLFF.

The V gene is TRBV6-5, the J gene TRBJ2-5; no definite D call. The CDR3 spans 14 residues. The germline V gene has CDR1 MNHEY and CDR2 SVGAGI. V was cut by 0 bases and J by 4 bases, with 9 bases left in between. The DNA of the CDR3 is TGTGCCAGCAGTTACTCCCGGAGAGGAGAGACCCAGTACTTC. Protein sequence: CASSYSRRGETQYF.

This chain links TRBV5-1 with TRBJ2-5, with 7 bases matching TRBD1. This CDR3 has 14 amino acids. V was clipped by 0 bases and J by 2 bases; unmatched bases: 1. Germline V lookup: CDR1 SGHRS, CDR2 YFSETQ. CDR3 amino acids: CASSLGDRQETQYF. CDR3 coding DNA: TGCGCCAGCAGCTTGGGGGACAGACAAGAGACCCAGTACTTC.

V usage is TRBV12-2 and J usage is TRBJ2-5; the D call TRBD1 from the table was never checked on the DNA. TRBV12-2 is given as a pseudogene. This CDR3 region has 17 residues. The CDR3 region has the DNA TGTGCAAGTCGCTTAGTAAGTGTGGTCGTGGACATAGAGACCCAGTACTTC. Protein sequence: CASRLVSVVVDIETQYF.

The chain carries TRBV28 and TRBJ1-2; tentative D call: TRBD1 (5 bases). V shed 7 bases and J shed 5 bases, with 23 bases lying between them. CDR3 length equals 16 residues. CDR1 MDHEN and CDR2 SYDVKM come from the germline V gene. The CDR3 sequence: CASNSDPGLPRYGYTF. Written as DNA, the CDR3 is TGTGCCAGCAATAGCGACCCGGGACTCCCAAGATATGGCTACACCTTC.

CDR3 bases: TGTGCCAGTAGTATAGGTCGCCAGGGGCCGCAGGGCAATCAGCCCCAGCATTTT. Protein: CASSIGRQGPQGNQPQHF. The chain combines TRBV19 with TRBJ1-5; TRBD1 might be the D (6 bases). Germline values: CDR1 LNHDA, CDR2 SQIVND (reference sequence). V lost 1 base to trimming and J lost 2 bases, with 18 bases between them. The CDR3 contains 18 residues.

Only one count was recorded for this clone. The chain recombines TRBV19 with TRBJ2-1, with D tentatively TRBD2 (6 bases). V was cut by 6 bases and J by 3 bases, with 12 bases left in between. This CDR3 comprises 14 residues. CDR1 and CDR2 (germline): LNHDA, SQIVND (reference sequence). The CDR3 protein is CASRPGTLYNEQFF. The CDR3 bases are TGTGCCAGTAGACCCGGGACTCTCTACAATGAGCAGTTCTTC.